The clone carrying this T cell receptor beta chain showed up just a few times. Its specificity is unknown. This sample was included in a study of post-analysis software for immune sequencing data. In the study overall: Patients had relapsing-remitting, secondary progressive or progressive-relapsing multiple sclerosis; some lacked subtype.

Unique molecular identifiers were carried by the TCR beta cDNA libraries. TCRdb ran MiXCR on the PCR reads and lists one entry per CDR3 protein. Of roughly 870,000 distinct CDR3 sequences listed, 53% are singletons. The CDR3 runs 15 residues. Per germline, CDR1 SNHLY and CDR2 FYNNEI. Unmatched junction bases numbered 13, after V lost 6 bases and J lost 14 bases. Regarding the study as a whole: TRBV5-6, TRBV5-1 and TRBV20-1 belonged to a set of roughly 5 TRBV segments that were more frequent in patients than controls. Multiple sclerosis patients had significantly lower normalized Chao1 diversity than controls. Co-batched samples clustered tightly together by F measure.

The TCR originated in a girl aged 10 to 17 with multiple sclerosis. The chain employs TRBV2 and TRBJ1-6; 10 bases match TRBD1. The sample comprised blood. CDR3 region: CASSAMDRGRITLHF. The CDR3 DNA reads as TGTGCCAGCAGCGCAATGGACAGGGGGAGGATCACCCTCCACTTT.